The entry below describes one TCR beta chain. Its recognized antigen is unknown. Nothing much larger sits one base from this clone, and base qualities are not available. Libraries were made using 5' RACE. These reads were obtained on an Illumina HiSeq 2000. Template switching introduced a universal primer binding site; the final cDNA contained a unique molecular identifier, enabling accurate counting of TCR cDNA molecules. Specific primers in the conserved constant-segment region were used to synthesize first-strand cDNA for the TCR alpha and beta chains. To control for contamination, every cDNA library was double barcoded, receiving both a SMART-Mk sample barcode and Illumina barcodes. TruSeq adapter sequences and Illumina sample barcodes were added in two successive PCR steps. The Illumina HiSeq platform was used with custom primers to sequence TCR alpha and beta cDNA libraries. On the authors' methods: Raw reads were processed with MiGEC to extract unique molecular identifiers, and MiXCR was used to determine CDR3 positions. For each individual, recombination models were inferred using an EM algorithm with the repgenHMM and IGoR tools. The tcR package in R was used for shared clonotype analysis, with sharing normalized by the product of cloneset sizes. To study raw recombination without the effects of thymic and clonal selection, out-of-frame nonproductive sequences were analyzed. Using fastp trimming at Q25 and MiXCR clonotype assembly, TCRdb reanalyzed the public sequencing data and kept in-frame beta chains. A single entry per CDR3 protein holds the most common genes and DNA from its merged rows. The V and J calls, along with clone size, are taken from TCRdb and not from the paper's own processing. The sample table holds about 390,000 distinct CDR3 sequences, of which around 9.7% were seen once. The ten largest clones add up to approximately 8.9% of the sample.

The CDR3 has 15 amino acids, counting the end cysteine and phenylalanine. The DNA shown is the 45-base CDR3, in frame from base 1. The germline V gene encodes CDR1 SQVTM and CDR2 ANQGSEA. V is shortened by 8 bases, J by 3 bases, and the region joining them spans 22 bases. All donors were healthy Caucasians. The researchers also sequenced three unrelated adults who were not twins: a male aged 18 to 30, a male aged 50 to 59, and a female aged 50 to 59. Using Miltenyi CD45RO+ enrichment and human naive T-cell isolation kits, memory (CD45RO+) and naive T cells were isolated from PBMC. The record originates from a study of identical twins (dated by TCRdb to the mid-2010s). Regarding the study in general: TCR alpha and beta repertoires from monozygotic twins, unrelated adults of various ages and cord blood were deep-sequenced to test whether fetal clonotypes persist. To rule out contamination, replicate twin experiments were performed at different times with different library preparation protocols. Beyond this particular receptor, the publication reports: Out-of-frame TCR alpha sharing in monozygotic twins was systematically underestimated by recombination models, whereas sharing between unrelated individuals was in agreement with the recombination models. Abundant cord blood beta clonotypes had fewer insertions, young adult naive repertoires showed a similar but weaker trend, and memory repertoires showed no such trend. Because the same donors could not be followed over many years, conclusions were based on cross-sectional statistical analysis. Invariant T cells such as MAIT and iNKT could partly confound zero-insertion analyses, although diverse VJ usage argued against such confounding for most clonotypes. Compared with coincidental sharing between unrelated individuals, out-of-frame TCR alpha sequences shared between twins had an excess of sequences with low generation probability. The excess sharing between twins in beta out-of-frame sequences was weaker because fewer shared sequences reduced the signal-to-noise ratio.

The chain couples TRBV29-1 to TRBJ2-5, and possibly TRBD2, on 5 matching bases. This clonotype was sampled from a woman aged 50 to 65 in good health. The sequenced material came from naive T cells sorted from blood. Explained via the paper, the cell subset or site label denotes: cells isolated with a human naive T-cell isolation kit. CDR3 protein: CSTRVRTGLKETQYF. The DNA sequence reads TGCAGCACCCGAGTAAGGACTGGCTTAAAAGAGACCCAGTACTTC.